This TCR beta chain was sequenced for a study of CD8 T cells in Susac syndrome. Findings and caveats of the study: Within Susac syndrome CD4+ T cell repertoires, clonal expansion was not evident.

V was cut by 5 bases and J by 0 bases, with 9 bases left in between. The CDR3 length is 14 residues. CDR1 and CDR2 (germline): LGHDT, YNNKEL (reference sequence). Comment on this clonotype: Antigen specificity is unknown.

The diagnostic criteria for definite or probable disease, as recently defined, were met by the patients with Susac syndrome. It was negative isolation that provided the CD8+ and CD4+ T cells, whereas TEMRA cells were enriched by FACS. With random hexamers, reverse transcription was performed on roughly 0.45 to 1 ug of RNA. Amplification of TCR beta CDR3 spanned 54 Vbeta and 13 Jbeta via immunoSEQ multiplex PCR. TCRdb recomputed calls from the immunoSEQ multiplex PCR reads with MiXCR, one row per CDR3 protein. The sample lists under 150,000 distinct CDR3 sequences; approximately 94% were seen once. Sequenced input: CD4+ T cells from PBMCs. V and J are TRBV3-1 and TRBJ2-3, with a possible D match to TRBD1 (5 bases). The TCR was taken from a human donor with Susac syndrome. The CDR3 nucleotides are TGTGCCAGCAGCACGACAGTTAGCACAGATACGCAGTATTTT. This sequence encodes CASSTTVSTDTQYF.